The text below deals with one TCR beta chain. These data belong to a study of control samples from healthy donors and cancer patients. The CDR3 spans 14 residues. Trimming took off 5 bases at V and 1 base at J, with 11 bases between the two ends. Germline-derived CDR1 and CDR2 are LNHDA and SQIVND (reference sequence). The table came from immunoSEQ multiplex PCR; TCRdb's copy has only in-frame clones and leaves some out. The table records fewer than 200,000 clones, roughly 95% of them present only once. Input material: blood. The TCR comes from an older woman in good health. This chain joins TRBV19 and TRBJ1-1; D unresolved. This CDR3 is CASSSHSGNTEAFF. CDR3 nucleotide sequence: TGTGCCAGTAGTTCCCATTCCGGGAACACTGAAGCTTTCTTT.